This section outlines one T cell receptor beta chain sequence together with its context. This clone was found once. Its binding antigen is unknown. No much larger clone exists at a distance of one base, and base qualities are not known. Libraries were constructed by the immunoSEQ multiplex PCR assay. In TCRdb, the immuneACCESS table is reduced to in-frame sequences with V and J assigned. These tables do not hold every clone; where another copy was compared, an unresolved V gene accounts for under half, and the others remain unexplained. The sample table lists 45,000 to 75,000 clones, over 70% of them with a count of one. Roughly 4% of the sample belongs to the ten largest clones. The study tested focal radiation therapy combined with CTLA-4 blockade (ipilimumab) in patients with chemo-refractory metastatic non-small-cell lung cancer. V ends up 4 bases short and J 1 base short, with an unmatched junction base count of 12. Inclusive of the bounding cysteine and phenylalanine, the CDR3 is 19 residues long. CDR3 DNA only is kept here, 57 bases in frame from base 1. Sequences PRHDT (CDR1) and FYEKMQ (CDR2) are obtained from the germline V gene (reference sequence).

The entry originates in a study of radiotherapy plus CTLA-4 blockade in lung cancer (dated by TCRdb to between 2018 and 2020). With respect to the entire study: Among the enrolled patients, about 19% had an objective response, and about 29% reached disease control.

What the authors observed across the whole study: Increased serum interferon-beta after radiation, together with early dynamic changes in blood T cell clones, were reported to be the strongest predictors of response. After treatment with radiotherapy and ipilimumab, TCR clones that came from tumors expanded in the peripheral blood.

The specimen comprised peripheral blood, sampled from a patient treated with radiotherapy plus ipilimumab. This TCR was recovered from a human donor with non-small cell lung cancer who had a partial response to radiotherapy plus ipilimumab. Here the chain combines TRBV13 and TRBJ2-3, and 12 junctional nucleotides match TRBD1. The nucleotides are TGTGCCAGCAGCTCCTACTCGGGACAGGGGGCTTCGGGCACAGATACGCAGTATTTT. Its coded protein is CASSSYSGQGASGTDTQYF.